This entry is about one TCR beta chain. This sample was included in a study of blood T cell repertoires in COVID-19. CDR1 and CDR2 (germline): SGDLS, YYNGEE. The CDR3 totals 15 residues. Trimming cost V 0 bases and J 9 bases; bases outside gene matches: 6. Original handling: Counts of nucleated cells, estimated from reference gene primer amplification, were obtained. The repertoire was sequenced with immunoSEQ multiplex PCR; TCRdb's copy has only in-frame clones and lacks some. Clone size and the V and J calls come from that table; the DNA yielded D and trimming. Of 95,000 to 150,000 clones listed, roughly 72% are singletons.

The sequencing input was peripheral blood. The clonotype was recovered from a man in his sixties with acute or convalescent COVID-19. The J gene is TRBJ2-1, the V gene TRBV9; 10 bases match TRBD2. Here the CDR3 reads CASSVGGLALGEQFF. Written as DNA, the CDR3 is TGTGCCAGCAGCGTAGGGGGACTAGCGTTGGGTGAGCAGTTCTTC.